The 26 T cell receptor beta chains below all came from one sample that was sequenced in a study of shared clonotypes between healthy human individuals (dated by TCRdb to 2020 to 2021). Receptors were amplified or captured by the immunoSEQ multiplex PCR assay. The immuneACCESS repertoire file appears here via TCRdb, limited to in-frame rearrangements. These files lack a portion of the clones; in checked studies, under half of the deficit traces to unresolved V genes, and the cause of the others is not known. This sample comprises some 2.1 million clones, approximately 95% of them detected only once. Around 0.13% of the sample goes to the ten largest clones. The sequencing sample was made of naive CD4+ T cells sorted from blood. The cell subset or site label, as the study defines it: CD45RA+ positively selected. The receptors were sampled from a man aged 18 to 29 in good health.

This sequence joins TRBV2 and TRBJ1-2, with TRBD1 matching 8 bases. The junction had 11 bases not matched to a gene; V was cut back by 6 bases and J by 8 bases. CDR3 length equals 14 residues. From germline, CDR1 is SNHLY and CDR2 FYNNEI. Here the CDR3 reads CASSPDRGLRGYTF. The CDR3, as DNA: TGTGCCAGCAGCCCCGACAGGGGTCTTCGGGGCTACACCTTC.

The V and J genes are TRBV5-1 and TRBJ2-2, with TRBD1 as a possible D gene (5 bases). Trimming shortened V by 2 bases and J by 6 bases, and 14 bases separated the two germline ends. Germline V gives CDR1 SGHRS, CDR2 YFSETQ. The CDR3 has 15 amino acids. The CDR3 DNA follows: TGCGCCAGCAGCTTCGGCAGGGTGGGATCCGGGGAGCTGTTTTTT. This codes for CASSFGRVGSGELFF.

The chain carries TRBV4-1 and TRBJ2-7; D gene ambiguous. Germline-derived CDR1 and CDR2 are MGHRA and YSYEKL. CDR3 length: 17 amino acids. Trimming left V 2 bases short and J 0 bases short, with 17 bases between. In DNA, the CDR3 is TGCGCCAGCAGCCAAACCCCTAGTAGGGCGAACTCCTACGAGCAGTACTTC. Its protein product is CASSQTPSRANSYEQYF.

The CDR3 sequence: CSAREVWEQFF. Written as DNA, the CDR3 is TGCAGTGCTAGAGAGGTATGGGAGCAGTTCTTC. The rearrangement links TRBV20-1 to TRBJ2-1; D ambiguous. The CDR3 extends over 11 amino acids. Germline loops: CDR1 DFQATT, CDR2 SNEGSKA (reference sequence). With 0 bases removed from V and 10 bases from J, the gap between germline ends came to 7 bases.

This rearrangement joins TRBV7-9 to TRBJ2-7; no clear D gene. Germline CDR1 SEHNR, CDR2 FQNEAQ (reference sequence). V was trimmed by 5 bases and J by 6 bases, leaving 11 bases between them. The CDR3 sequence is 12 residues long. This chain's CDR3 is CASSLGRFEQYF. CDR3 nucleotide sequence: TGTGCCAGCAGCCTCGGACGTTTCGAGCAGTACTTC.

The gene calls are TRBV6-1 and TRBJ1-5; D is undetermined. The V end was cut by 2 bases, the J end by 1 base, with 9 bases between. Germline-derived CDR1 and CDR2 are MNHNS and SASEGT. The CDR3 consists of 15 residues. CDR3 sequence (DNA): TGTGCCAGCAGTGAACCGATGGCGAGCAATCAGCCCCAGCATTTT. This gives the protein CASSEPMASNQPQHF.

In its sample, this clone was seen once. This rearrangement joins TRBV7-9 to TRBJ2-5; tentatively, D is TRBD1 or TRBD2 (5 bases each). The CDR3 is 13 residues long. Trimming took off 2 bases at V and 5 bases at J, with 9 bases between the two ends. The germline V gene encodes CDR1 SEHNR and CDR2 FQNEAQ (reference sequence). The CDR3 is CASSLQGEETQYF. In DNA form, the CDR3 reads TGTGCCAGCAGCTTACAGGGAGAGGAGACCCAGTACTTC. Full variable domain (missing parts from reference TRBV7-9 and TRBJ2-5): DTGVSQNPRHKITKRGQNVTFRCDPISEHNRLYWYRQTLGQGPEFLTYFQNEAQLEKSRLLSDRFSAERPKGSFSTLEIQRTEQGDSAMYLCASSLQGEETQYFGPGTRLLVL.

The chain carries TRBV27 and TRBJ1-4, with 9 bases aligning to TRBD1. The CDR3 consists of 15 residues. Trimming took 7 bases from V and 5 from J; bases not matched to a gene: 8. Germline CDR1 reads MNHEY; CDR2 reads SMNVEV (reference sequence). The DNA for the CDR3 is TGTGCCAGCAAAGGGACAGGGTATTTAAATGAAAAACTGTTTTTT. This gives the protein CASKGTGYLNEKLFF.

Remarks on this clone: The sample carries other DNA sequences with the same CDR3. The gene calls are TRBV2 and TRBJ2-5, with 7 bases aligning to TRBD1. Germline CDR1 SNHLY, CDR2 FYNNEI. CDR3 length: 12 residues. V lost 4 bases, J lost 4 bases, and 0 bases stayed unmatched. The CDR3 loop is CASSAGGETQYF. DNA of the CDR3: TGTGCCAGCAGTGCAGGGGGAGAGACCCAGTACTTC. The whole variable domain, filled in from reference TRBV2 and TRBJ2-5, reads EPEVTQTPSHQVTQMGQEVILRCVPISNHLYFYWYRQILGQKVEFLVSFYNNEISEKSEIFDDQFSVERPDGSNFTLKIRSTKLEDSAMYFCASSAGGETQYFGPGTRLLVL.

The rearrangement joins TRBV18 to TRBJ2-7; maybe TRBD1 (6 bases). CDR3 length equals 13 residues. The germline V gene encodes CDR1 KGHSH and CDR2 LQKENI. Trimming removed 3 bases at V and 2 bases at J, with 8 bases between. CDR3 sequence reads: CASSPGDTYEQYF. The CDR3 DNA follows: TGTGCCAGCTCACCTGGGGACACCTACGAGCAGTACTTC.

The chain employs TRBV7-9 and TRBJ1-5; 10 nucleotides match TRBD1. The CDR3 sequence is 14 residues long. Unmatched junction bases numbered 2, after V lost 5 bases and J lost 4 bases. CDR1 and CDR2 (germline): SEHNR, FQNEAQ (reference sequence). The CDR3 sequence is CASSRGQGNQPQHF. The CDR3 region has the DNA TGTGCCAGCAGCCGGGGACAGGGGAATCAGCCCCAGCATTTT.

V and J are TRBV6-5 and TRBJ1-1; possible D gene TRBD1, 5 bases. CDR3 length: 14 amino acids. V shed 3 bases and J shed 6 bases, with 14 bases lying between them. CDR1 and CDR2 from the germline V gene are MNHEY and SVGAGI. CDR3 residues: CASSYGGYRPEAFF. The CDR3 DNA is TGTGCCAGCAGTTATGGGGGATATCGACCTGAAGCTTTCTTT.

This clone has more than one count but fewer than ten. The chain employs TRBV7-8 and TRBJ1-2, with D hard to call. In germline, CDR1 is SGHVS, CDR2 FQNEAQ. The CDR3 extends over 13 amino acids. V was trimmed by 5 bases and J by 7 bases, leaving 14 bases between them. The CDR3 loop reads CASSPAALGGYTF. In DNA, the CDR3 is TGTGCCAGCAGCCCCGCGGCATTGGGTGGCTACACCTTC.

This clone was seen only once. The CDR3 loop reads CASSQDPTGGPTEAFF. The CDR3 DNA follows: TGCGCCAGCAGCCAGGACCCGACAGGGGGGCCCACTGAAGCTTTCTTT. The chain joins TRBV4-1 to TRBJ1-1, with 9 nucleotides matching TRBD1. Germline CDR1 is MGHRA and CDR2 is YSYEKL. V was pared by 3 bases and J by 4 bases, with 9 bases of the junction left unmatched. The CDR3 spans 16 residues.

This clone has only one observation. The rearrangement uses TRBV19 and TRBJ1-2; the match to TRBD1 covers 9 bases. Germline-derived CDR1 and CDR2 are LNHDA and SQIVND (reference sequence). The CDR3 is 13 residues long. Trimming removed 6 bases from V and 5 bases from J; junction bases left unmatched: 4. Written as DNA, the CDR3 is TGTGCCAGTAGGACGGGACAGGGATATGGCTACACCTTC. This encodes CASRTGQGYGYTF.

This clone appeared a few times. The same CDR3 is also encoded by other DNA sequences in this sample. The V gene is TRBV6-6, the J gene TRBJ1-5; D unresolved. Trimming took off 0 bases at V and 1 base at J, with 4 bases between the two ends. CDR1 is MNHNY, CDR2 SVGAGI, per germline (reference sequence). There are 14 residues in the CDR3. CDR3 sequence reads: CASSYSGSNQPQHF. In DNA, the CDR3 is TGTGCCAGCAGTTACTCGGGAAGCAATCAGCCCCAGCATTTT.

The chain is built from TRBV5-1 and TRBJ1-6, with D unresolved. Germline-derived CDR1 and CDR2 are SGHRS and YFSETQ. The CDR3 contains 14 residues. V was shortened by 0 bases and J by 7 bases, with 8 bases between the two germline ends. CDR3 sequence reads: CASSLDWGNSPLHF. DNA for the CDR3: TGCGCCAGCAGCTTGGATTGGGGAAATTCACCCCTCCACTTT.

The table lists this clone with a count of one. The chain joins TRBV15 to TRBJ2-5; either TRBD1 or TRBD2 may fit D (5 bases each). In germline, CDR1 is LNHNV, CDR2 YYDKDF (reference sequence). This CDR3 is 13 amino acids long. The V end was cut by 1 base, the J end by 5 bases, with 8 bases between. The CDR3 reads CATSRVEGETQYF. Here the CDR3 DNA reads TGTGCCACCAGCAGAGTCGAGGGGGAGACCCAGTACTTC.

The V call is TRBV9, the J call TRBJ2-3; perhaps TRBD2 as D (6 bases). The CDR3 totals 16 residues. Trimming took 0 bases from V and 0 from J, leaving 11 bases between them. Per germline, CDR1 SGDLS and CDR2 YYNGEE. The CDR3 bases are TGTGCCAGCAGCGTAGCGGACTATGTGAGCACAGATACGCAGTATTTT. Its protein is CASSVADYVSTDTQYF.

The chain joins TRBV9 to TRBJ2-6; D is perhaps TRBD2 (6 bases). The V and J ends lost 3 bases and 3 bases respectively, with 10 bases between them. Germline CDR1 is SGDLS and CDR2 is YYNGEE. The CDR3 contains 15 residues. CDR3 sequence: CASSAQGGGANVLTF. CDR3 nucleotides: TGTGCCAGCAGCGCCCAGGGAGGTGGGGCCAACGTCCTGACTTTC.

This chain connects TRBV7-3 to TRBJ2-3; no reliable D call. The CDR3 loop spans 12 amino acids. Trimming left V 2 bases short and J 5 bases short, with 5 bases between. Germline V gene sequence: CDR1 SGHTA, CDR2 FQGTGA. CDR3 sequence reads: CASSLDEDTQYF. DNA for the CDR3: TGTGCCAGCAGCTTAGACGAAGATACGCAGTATTTT.

This sequence joins TRBV25-1 and TRBJ2-2; no clear D. CDR1 and CDR2 (germline): MGHDK, SYGVNS. This CDR3 is 14 amino acids long. The V end lost 0 bases, the J end lost 2 bases, and 4 bases lay between the germline ends. The CDR3 DNA reads as TGTGCCAGCAGTGAATACGGCAACACCGGGGAGCTGTTTTTT. As protein: CASSEYGNTGELFF.

Notes on this clone: This same CDR3 is encoded by further DNA sequences in the sample. The chain couples TRBV18 to TRBJ2-5; tentative D call: TRBD2 (5 bases). V was clipped by 4 bases and J by 4 bases, with 7 bases between them. This CDR3 spans 12 amino acids. From germline, CDR1 is KGHSH and CDR2 LQKENI. The chain's CDR3 is CASSLEGETQYF. CDR3 nucleotides: TGTGCCAGCTCACTCGAGGGAGAGACCCAGTACTTC.

This rearrangement joins TRBV10-3 to TRBJ2-1; a weak D match, TRBD2 (6 bases). The CDR3 totals 11 residues. The germline gives CDR1 ENHRY, CDR2 SYGVKD. The V and J ends lost 10 bases and 7 bases respectively, with 11 bases between them. The CDR3 region has the DNA TGTGCCAGTACGGGAGTTAATGAGCAGTTCTTC. Translated, it gives CASTGVNEQFF.

The V gene is TRBV18, the J gene TRBJ2-5; TRBD2 agrees at 12 bases. V trimming: 1 base; J trimming: 1 base; junction bases outside the gene matches: 1. Per the germline V gene, CDR1 is KGHSH and CDR2 is LQKENI. This CDR3 has 16 residues. In DNA, the CDR3 is TGTGCCAGCTCACCACGGACTAGCGGGGCCCAAGAGACCCAGTACTTC. Translated: CASSPRTSGAQETQYF.

The chain uses TRBV11-2 and TRBJ1-4, with TRBD1 as a possible D gene (5 bases). Germline values: CDR1 SGHAT, CDR2 FQNNGV. Trimming shortened V by 4 bases and J by 8 bases, and 8 bases separated the two germline ends. The CDR3 runs 12 residues. CDR3 loop: CASSSRGEKLFF. DNA for the CDR3: TGTGCCAGCAGCTCTAGGGGCGAAAAACTGTTTTTT.